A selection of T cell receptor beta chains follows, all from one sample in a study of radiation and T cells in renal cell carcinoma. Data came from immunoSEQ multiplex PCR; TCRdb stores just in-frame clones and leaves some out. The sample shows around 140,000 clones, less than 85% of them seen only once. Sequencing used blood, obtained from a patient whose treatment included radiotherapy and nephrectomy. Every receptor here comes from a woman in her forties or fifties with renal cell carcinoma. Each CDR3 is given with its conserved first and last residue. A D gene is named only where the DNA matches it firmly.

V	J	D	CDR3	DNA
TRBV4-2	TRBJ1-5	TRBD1	CASSPTGDFNQPQHF	TGTGCCAGCAGCCCTACAGGGGACTTCAATCAGCCCCAGCATTTT
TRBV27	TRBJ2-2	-	CASSLDTGELFF	TGTGCCAGCAGTTTAGACACCGGGGAGCTGTTTTTT
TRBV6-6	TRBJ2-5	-	CASSRGGTQYF	TGTGCCAGCAGCCGAGGAGGGACCCAGTACTTC
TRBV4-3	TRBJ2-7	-	CASRKGTTYYF	TGCGCCAGCAGAAAGGGGACCACCTATTACTTC
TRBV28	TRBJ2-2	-	CASSLGVNTGELFF	TGTGCCAGCAGTTTAGGGGTCAACACCGGGGAGCTGTTTTTT
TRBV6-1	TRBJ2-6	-	CASTDSGANVLTF	TGTGCCAGCACTGACTCTGGGGCCAACGTCCTGACTTTC
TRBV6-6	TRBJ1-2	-	CASRVDYGYTF	TGTGCCAGCAGGGTAGACTATGGCTACACCTTC
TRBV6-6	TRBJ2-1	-	CASSSPNEQFF	TGTGCCAGCAGTTCCCCGAATGAGCAGTTCTTC
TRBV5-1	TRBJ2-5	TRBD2	CASSSGLAGFETQYF	TGCGCCAGCAGCTCGGGACTAGCGGGATTTGAGACCCAGTACTTC
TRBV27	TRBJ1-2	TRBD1	CASSPGTAHYGYTF	TGTGCCAGCAGTCCGGGGACAGCGCACTATGGCTACACCTTC
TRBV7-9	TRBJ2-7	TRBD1	CASSSEGAGEQYF	TGTGCCAGCAGCTCCGAGGGGGCCGGCGAGCAGTACTTC
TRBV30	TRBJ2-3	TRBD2	CAWSKLAGATDTQYF	TGTGCCTGGAGTAAACTAGCGGGGGCTACAGATACGCAGTATTTT
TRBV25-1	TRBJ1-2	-	CASSSGGGPLDYGYTF	TGTGCCAGCAGTTCCGGGGGGGGTCCTCTTGACTATGGCTACACCTTC
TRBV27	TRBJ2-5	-	CASSLVYGETQYF	TGTGCCAGCAGTTTGGTTTATGGGGAGACCCAGTACTTC
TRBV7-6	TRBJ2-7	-	CASSRAPTYEQYF	TGTGCCAGCAGCAGGGCGCCCACCTACGAGCAGTACTTC
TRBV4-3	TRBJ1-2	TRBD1	CASSRDRGYGYTF	TGCGCCAGCAGCCGGGACAGGGGCTATGGCTACACCTTC
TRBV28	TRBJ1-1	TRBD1	CASITGETEAFF	TGTGCCAGCATAACAGGGGAAACTGAAGCTTTCTTT